This T cell receptor beta chain originates from a study of neurological immune-mediated disorders. Overall study context: There were around 35 multiple sclerosis patients; around 30 were relapsing-remitting and 3 were secondary progressive. General observations from the study: Grouping of repertoires by phylogeny put those of 18 of 34 multiple sclerosis patients into a single related-CDR3 cluster, a possible signature. Because no CDR3 amino acid sequences were shared across subjects by expanded clones, private repertoires were suggested in all groups.

This clonotype was detected only a few times. Its specificity is unknown. Relative to the germline gene, one junction end is altered; a read error may explain this. By 5'RACE with 10-nucleotide random UMIs, the cDNA was made. TCRdb analysed the 5' RACE reads with MiXCR anew, one entry per CDR3 protein. The sample yields about 19,000 distinct CDR3 sequences, 2.6% seen once. The CDR3 has 16 residues. Germline V gene lookup returns CDR1 LNHNV and CDR2 YYDKDF (reference sequence). The sequence was collected from a woman aged 18-35 years with multiple sclerosis. Sequenced material: PBMCs. This chain links TRBV15 with TRBJ2-3; D is possibly TRBD1 (6 bases). The DNA of the CDR3 is TGTGCCACCAGCAGCGGTGGGTTTTCCCGGACAGATACGAAGTATTTT. Translated: CATSSGGFSRTDTKYF.